This T cell receptor beta chain appears in the sequencing data of a study of cytomegalovirus exposure and HLA in healthy donors. Whole-study results and caveats: Later work found most CMV-associated TCR beta chains apparently HLA-restricted. Later work showed greater clonal expansion in HLA-associated TCR beta chains than in equally common others. Confirmation in vitro established that a few CMV-associated chains were specific for CMV antigens.

The primer mix had 60 Vbeta and 13 Jbeta primers. Assay: immunoSEQ multiplex PCR; the TCRdb copy retains only in-frame clones and omits some. The sample lists approximately 190,000 clones, about 85% occurring once. The donors were healthy bone marrow donors. Note on this clone: Its specificity is unknown.

The CDR3 loop spans 14 amino acids. V was clipped by 1 base and J by 0 bases, with 8 bases between them. Germline V gene data show CDR1 as SGHDT and CDR2 as YYEEEE. The chain is built from TRBV5-6 and TRBJ2-7, with D tentatively TRBD2 (5 bases). The sample consisted of PBMCs. This TCR was recovered from a man in his fifties in good health and CMV-seronegative. The CDR3 sequence is CASSLSGSSYEQYF. The CDR3, as DNA: TGTGCCAGCAGCTTGTCGGGAAGCTCCTACGAGCAGTACTTC.